The 10 T cell receptor beta chains below were found in one sample sequenced in a study of blood T cell repertoires in COVID-19. Assay: immunoSEQ multiplex PCR; the TCRdb copy retains only in-frame clones and omits some. Here the sample spans roughly 150,000 clones, approximately 90% being singletons. Sample: peripheral blood. These receptor sequences come from a man aged 45-65 years who had recovered from COVID-19.

The chain couples TRBV24-1 to TRBJ2-1, with 8 bases lining up with TRBD1. The CDR3 is 14 residues long. V lost 6 bases to trimming and J lost 7 bases; unmatched junction nucleotides: 7. Germline V gene data show CDR1 as KGHDR and CDR2 as SFDVKD. As DNA, the CDR3 is TGTGCCACCAGTCTCAGGGGGCGCACGAATGAGCAGTTCTTC. Translating gives CATSLRGRTNEQFF.

The rearrangement links TRBV14 to TRBJ1-2; 7 nucleotides align to TRBD1. This CDR3 has 13 residues. Trimming cost V 5 bases and J 2 bases; bases outside gene matches: 2. Germline loops: CDR1 SGHDN, CDR2 FVKESK. CDR3 sequence: CASSKQGNYGYTF. The CDR3, as DNA: TGTGCCAGCAGCAAACAGGGGAACTATGGCTACACCTTC.

This chain links TRBV20-1 with TRBJ1-2; D may be TRBD1 (6 bases). The germline V gene encodes CDR1 DFQATT and CDR2 SNEGSKA (reference sequence). V shed 4 bases and J shed 8 bases, with 8 bases lying between them. The CDR3 runs 10 residues. As DNA, the CDR3 is TGCAGTGCTAACAGGGACGGCTACACCTTC. Amino acid sequence: CSANRDGYTF.

This chain joins TRBV6-2 or TRBV6-3 and TRBJ2-7; 7 positions agree with TRBD1. The CDR3 loop spans 14 amino acids. The junction had 5 bases not matched to a gene; V was cut back by 4 bases and J by 2 bases. The V gene's germline CDR1 is MNHEY and CDR2 SVGEGT. For the CDR3, the DNA is TGTGCCAGCAGTTCCCGGACAGGCGCCTACGAGCAGTACTTC. This encodes CASSSRTGAYEQYF.

The count of this clone is one. The CDR3 coding sequence is TGCAGCGGGGACAGATACTACAATGAGCAGTTCTTC. Its protein product is CSGDRYYNEQFF. V gene TRBV29-1 combines with J gene TRBJ2-1; 7 bases are a match to TRBD1. The CDR3 is 12 amino acids. V lost 7 bases, J lost 3 bases, and 3 bases stayed unmatched. Germline CDR1 SQVTM, CDR2 ANQGSEA.

The chain has TRBV4-3 and TRBJ1-1; TRBD1 agrees at 8 bases. CDR1 and CDR2 (germline): LGHNA, YSLEER. V shed 4 bases and J 0 bases; nucleotides not matched to a gene: 4. The CDR3 runs 15 residues. The CDR3 DNA is TGCGCCAGCAGCCTGAGACAGGGGATGAACACTGAAGCTTTCTTT. Residues: CASSLRQGMNTEAFF.

The gene calls are TRBV29-1 and TRBJ1-3, with a tentative D call TRBD1 (5 bases). The germline gives CDR1 SQVTM, CDR2 ANQGSEA. V gave up 2 bases and J gave up 4 bases, with 6 bases separating them. The CDR3 has 12 residues. The CDR3 coding sequence is TGCAGCGTTGAAACAGGAGGAAACACCATATATTTT. Its protein is CSVETGGNTIYF.

The chain joins TRBV10-2 to TRBJ1-2; D is unresolved. The CDR3 totals 12 residues. V was cut by 3 bases and J by 2 bases, with 4 bases left in between. The germline gives CDR1 WSHSY, CDR2 SAAADI. CDR3 protein: CASSEANYGYTF. DNA for the CDR3: TGCGCCAGCAGTGAAGCCAACTATGGCTACACCTTC.

The chain uses TRBV6-2 or TRBV6-3 and TRBJ1-5; D unclear. The CDR3 covers 15 residues. Germline CDR1 MNHEY, CDR2 SVGEGT. V was pared by 5 bases and J by 2 bases, with 13 bases between. The CDR3 bases are TGTGCCAGCAGTCTCCGCAAAGGAGGCAATCAGCCCCAGCATTTT. This sequence encodes CASSLRKGGNQPQHF.

The chain uses TRBV27 and TRBJ1-1; 8 bases agree with TRBD1. Per the germline V gene, CDR1 is MNHEY and CDR2 is SMNVEV (reference sequence). CDR3 length: 14 amino acids. Germline trimming cut 5 bases from V and 4 bases from J; bases unmatched to any gene: 6. The CDR3 loop is CASSIRTGSTEAFF. The CDR3 nucleotides read TGTGCCAGCAGTATCCGGACAGGGTCCACTGAAGCTTTCTTT.